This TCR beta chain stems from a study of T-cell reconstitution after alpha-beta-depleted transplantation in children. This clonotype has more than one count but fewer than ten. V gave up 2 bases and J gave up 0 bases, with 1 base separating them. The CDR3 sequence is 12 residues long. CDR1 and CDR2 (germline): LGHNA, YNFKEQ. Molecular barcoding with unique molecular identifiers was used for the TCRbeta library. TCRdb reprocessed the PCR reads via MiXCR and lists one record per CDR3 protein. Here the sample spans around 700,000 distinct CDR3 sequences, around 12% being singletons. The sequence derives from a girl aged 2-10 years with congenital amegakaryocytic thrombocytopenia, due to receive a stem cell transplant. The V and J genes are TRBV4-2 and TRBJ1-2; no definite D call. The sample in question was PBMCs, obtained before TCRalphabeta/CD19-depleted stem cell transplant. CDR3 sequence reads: CASSQTNYGYTF. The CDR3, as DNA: TGTGCCAGCAGCCAAACTAACTATGGCTACACCTTC.